A single sample is the source of the 2 T cell receptor beta chains below, sequenced in a study of CD8+ T cells in alopecia areata. As to treatment: oral pan-JAK inhibitor, 5-10 mg twice daily. cDNA prepared by RNA extraction and subsequent reverse transcription served as the template for sequencing. Produced via immunoSEQ multiplex PCR; TCRdb's table is partial and in-frame only. The sample lists about 120,000 clones; 58% were seen once. The sequencing here drew on CD8+ T cells sorted from blood, taken at week 4, from a patient treated with tofacitinib. The source is a human donor with alopecia areata.

V gene TRBV27 combines with J gene TRBJ2-3; 9 nucleotides match TRBD2. Unmatched junction bases numbered 13, after V lost 6 bases and J lost 6 bases. This CDR3 spans 16 amino acids. CDR1 is MNHEY and CDR2 is SMNVEV in the germline V gene (reference sequence). As DNA, the CDR3 is TGTGCCAGCAGCCTTATCGACGGACTAGCGACTGATACGCAGTATTTT. This sequence encodes CASSLIDGLATDTQYF.

A few counts support this clone. The rearrangement joins TRBV6-5 to TRBJ2-7; 9 bases match TRBD1. The CDR3 is made up of 15 amino acids. The V segment lost 4 bases and the J segment 0 bases; nucleotides outside the gene matches: 4. CDR1 and CDR2 (germline): MNHEY, SVGAGI. Written as DNA, the CDR3 is TGTGCCAGCAGTTGGACAGGGGACCCCTCCTACGAGCAGTACTTC. This codes for CASSWTGDPSYEQYF.